A single sample is the source of the 9 T cell receptor beta chains below, sequenced in a study of ipilimumab plus nivolumab after autologous stem cell transplantation. Sequenced by immunoSEQ multiplex PCR; TCRdb stores in-frame clones only, minus some. The sample contains fewer than 25,000 clones, 81% of which appear only once. The material was PBMCs, obtained in a trial of ipilimumab plus nivolumab as post-transplant consolidation. Source of these receptors: a male donor with diffuse large B-cell lymphoma.

V is TRBV19 and J is TRBJ2-3; 10 bases are shared with TRBD2. Germline CDR1 is LNHDA and CDR2 is SQIVND (reference sequence). This CDR3 has 15 residues. Trimming cost V 2 bases and J 7 bases; bases outside gene matches: 6. For the CDR3, the DNA is TGTGCCAGTAGTATACTAGCGGGGGTCGAAAATACGCAGTATTTT. It specifies CASSILAGVENTQYF.

This clone was seen just once. The V and J genes are TRBV27 and TRBJ2-1; no clear D. There are 17 residues in the CDR3. V was clipped by 6 bases and J by 5 bases, with 23 bases between them. Per germline, CDR1 MNHEY and CDR2 SMNVEV (reference sequence). The CDR3 nucleotides read TGTGCCAGCAGCATAGGCGTGGCCCGGGTAACTCACAATGAGCAGTTCTTC. It codes for CASSIGVARVTHNEQFF.

The J gene is TRBJ2-4, the V gene TRBV5-6, with D possibly being TRBD1 or TRBD2 (5 bases each). Per germline, CDR1 SGHDT and CDR2 YYEEEE. V lost 4 bases, J lost 9 bases, and 8 bases lay in between. The CDR3 consists of 11 residues. CDR3 nucleotide sequence: TGTGCCAGCAGCCGGGACGGCATTCAGTACTTC. Translated: CASSRDGIQYF.

The count of this clone is one. The gene calls are TRBV6-1 and TRBJ2-1; no clear D. Trimming took off 8 bases at V and 2 bases at J, with 16 bases between the two ends. Germline V gene lookup returns CDR1 MNHNS and CDR2 SASEGT. The CDR3 has 15 residues. The CDR3 protein is CASLKGGGTYNEQFF. CDR3 DNA: TGTGCCAGCCTCAAGGGCGGCGGTACCTACAATGAGCAGTTCTTC.

V gene TRBV4-1 combines with J gene TRBJ2-2; D perhaps matches TRBD1 (6 bases). The CDR3 is made up of 14 amino acids. Trimming removed 4 bases from V and 5 bases from J, with 11 bases in between. Germline CDR1 reads MGHRA; CDR2 reads YSYEKL. The CDR3 DNA is TGCGCCAGCAGCCCCAGGGACATTACCGGGGAGCTGTTTTTT. It specifies CASSPRDITGELFF.

The chain uses TRBV7-9 and TRBJ2-4; no clear D. Germline V lookup: CDR1 SEHNR, CDR2 FQNEAQ (reference sequence). The CDR3 consists of 13 residues. The V end was cut by 1 base, the J end by 9 bases, with 10 bases between. For the CDR3, the DNA is TGTGCCAGCAGCTTAGGTCAGTCGGCCATTCAGTACTTC. Encoded protein: CASSLGQSAIQYF.

The chain has TRBV5-1 and TRBJ1-2; no firm D call. V was shortened by 4 bases and J by 2 bases, with 18 bases between the two germline ends. Germline V lookup: CDR1 SGHRS, CDR2 YFSETQ. This CDR3 contains 16 residues. CDR3 DNA sequence: TGCGCCAGCAGCCTGGACCCGCGGGGATGGAACTATGGCTACACCTTC. Protein product: CASSLDPRGWNYGYTF.

The chain has TRBV5-1 and TRBJ1-1, with D unresolved. Germline V CDR1 and CDR2: SGHRS, YFSETQ. Trimming cost V 0 bases and J 6 bases, with 9 bases left between them. The CDR3 spans 13 residues. The CDR3: CASSLEAEAEAFF. CDR3 sequence (DNA): TGCGCCAGCAGCTTGGAGGCGGAGGCTGAAGCTTTCTTT.

The chain joins TRBV5-1 to TRBJ1-1; D possibly corresponds to TRBD1 (6 bases). Germline assignment: CDR1 SGHRS and CDR2 YFSETQ. The length of the CDR3 is 13 residues. Trimming removed 4 bases at V and 5 bases at J, with 12 bases between. This CDR3 reads CASSTQGITEAFF. DNA of the CDR3: TGCGCCAGCAGCACACAGGGCATAACTGAAGCTTTCTTT.